This T cell receptor beta chain was recorded in a study of T cell responses to AZD1222 COVID-19 vaccine. Study findings and constraints: Vaccine-associated CD4 TCRs spanned spike, dominant at 160-218 and 743-854. Among AZD1222 vaccinees, only six or seven were seropositive at baseline. Unmutated regions of variants are reportedly targeted by nearly half of spike-specific TCRs. Clonal diversity was possibly underestimated, and white British individuals and females predominated among donors.

This clone was seen only a few times. No antigen is known for it. From germline, CDR1 is MNHEY and CDR2 SMNVEV (reference sequence). Between the trimmed V and J ends, which lost 0 bases and 4 bases, there was a span of 12 bases. The CDR3 runs 15 residues. Libraries were prepared by immunoSEQ multiplex PCR; TCRdb keeps only in-frame clonotypes and omits some of them. The sample records tens of thousands of clones, approximately 91% being singletons. The sequencing here drew on peripheral blood, taken on day 0 of AZD1222 vaccination. The receptor was derived from an adult in good health. The chain has TRBV27 and TRBJ1-1; a possible D gene is TRBD1 (6 bases). In DNA form, the CDR3 reads TGTGCCAGCAGTTTATCCTGGGGGCGAAGCACTGAAGCTTTCTTT. Translating gives CASSLSWGRSTEAFF.